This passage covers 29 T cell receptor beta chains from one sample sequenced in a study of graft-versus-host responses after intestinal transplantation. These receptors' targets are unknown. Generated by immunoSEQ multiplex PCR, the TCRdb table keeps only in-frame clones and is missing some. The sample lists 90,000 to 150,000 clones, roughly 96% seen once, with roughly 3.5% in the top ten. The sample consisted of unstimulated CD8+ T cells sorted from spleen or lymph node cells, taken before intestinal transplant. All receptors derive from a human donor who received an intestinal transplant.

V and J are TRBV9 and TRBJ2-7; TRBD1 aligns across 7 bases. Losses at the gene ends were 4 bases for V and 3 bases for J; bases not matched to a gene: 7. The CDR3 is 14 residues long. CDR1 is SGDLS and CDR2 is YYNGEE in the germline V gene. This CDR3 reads CASSPGDSHYEQYF. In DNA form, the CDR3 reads TGTGCCAGCAGCCCTGGGGACAGCCACTACGAGCAGTACTTC. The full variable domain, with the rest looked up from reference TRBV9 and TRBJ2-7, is DSGVTQTPKHLITATGQRVTLRCSPRSGDLSVYWYQQSLDQGLQFLIQYYNGEERAKGNILERFSAQQFPDLHSELNLSSLELGDSALYFCASSPGDSHYEQYFGPGTRLTVT.

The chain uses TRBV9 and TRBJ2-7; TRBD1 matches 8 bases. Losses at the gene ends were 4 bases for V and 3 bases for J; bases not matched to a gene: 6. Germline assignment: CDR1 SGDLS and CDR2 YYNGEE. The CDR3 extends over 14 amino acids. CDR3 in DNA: TGTGCCAGCAGCCCCCGGACAGGGAGCTACGAGCAGTACTTC. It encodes CASSPRTGSYEQYF.

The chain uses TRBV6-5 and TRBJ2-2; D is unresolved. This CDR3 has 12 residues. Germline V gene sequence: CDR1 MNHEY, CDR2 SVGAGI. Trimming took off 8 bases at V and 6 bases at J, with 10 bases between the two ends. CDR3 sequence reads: CASSDSPGELFF. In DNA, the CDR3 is TGTGCCAGCTCGGATTCACCCGGGGAGCTGTTTTTT.

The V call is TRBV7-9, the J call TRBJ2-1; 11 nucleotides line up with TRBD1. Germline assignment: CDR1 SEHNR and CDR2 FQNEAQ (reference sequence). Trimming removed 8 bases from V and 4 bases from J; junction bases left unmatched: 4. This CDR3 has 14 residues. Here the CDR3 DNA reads TGTGCCAGCTTTGGGACAGGGGGGTACAATGAGCAGTTCTTC. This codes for CASFGTGGYNEQFF.

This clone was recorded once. CDR3 coding DNA: TGTGCCAGCAGCTTAGGGACTAGCGGATCCAATGAGCAGTTCTTC. The encoded protein is CASSLGTSGSNEQFF. V gene TRBV7-3 combines with J gene TRBJ2-1; 11 bases align to TRBD2. CDR3 length: 15 amino acids. Unmatched junction bases numbered 3, after V lost 2 bases and J lost 6 bases. Germline V gives CDR1 SGHTA, CDR2 FQGTGA. Filled out from reference TRBV7-3 and TRBJ2-1, the complete variable domain reads GAGVSQTPSNKVTEKGKYVELRCDPISGHTALYWYRQSLGQGPEFLIYFQGTGAADDSGLPNDRFFAVRPEGSVSTLKIQRTERGDSAVYLCASSLGTSGSNEQFFGPGTRLTVL.

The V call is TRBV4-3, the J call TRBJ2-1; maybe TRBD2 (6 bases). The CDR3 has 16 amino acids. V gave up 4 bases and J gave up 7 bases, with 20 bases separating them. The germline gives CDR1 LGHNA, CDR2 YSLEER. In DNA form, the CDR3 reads TGCGCCAGCAGCCCGACTCCCCAGGACTATCTTAATGAGCAGTTCTTC. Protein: CASSPTPQDYLNEQFF.

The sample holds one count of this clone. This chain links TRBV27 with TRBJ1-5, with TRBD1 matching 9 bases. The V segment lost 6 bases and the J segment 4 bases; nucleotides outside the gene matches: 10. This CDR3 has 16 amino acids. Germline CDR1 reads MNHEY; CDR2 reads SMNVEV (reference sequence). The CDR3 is CASSPYWTGDNQPQHF. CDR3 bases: TGTGCCAGCAGCCCCTACTGGACAGGGGATAATCAGCCCCAGCATTTT.

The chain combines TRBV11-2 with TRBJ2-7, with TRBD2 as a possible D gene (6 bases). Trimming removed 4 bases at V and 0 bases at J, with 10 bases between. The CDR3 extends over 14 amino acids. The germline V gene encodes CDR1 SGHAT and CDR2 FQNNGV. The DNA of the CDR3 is TGTGCCAGCAGCTATAGCGGAAGCTCCTACGAGCAGTACTTC. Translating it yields CASSYSGSSYEQYF.

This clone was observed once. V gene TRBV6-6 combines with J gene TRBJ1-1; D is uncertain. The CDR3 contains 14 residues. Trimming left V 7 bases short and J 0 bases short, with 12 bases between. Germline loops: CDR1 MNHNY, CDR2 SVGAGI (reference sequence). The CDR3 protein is CASTNPILNTEAFF. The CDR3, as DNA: TGTGCCAGCACCAACCCCATTTTGAACACTGAAGCTTTCTTT.

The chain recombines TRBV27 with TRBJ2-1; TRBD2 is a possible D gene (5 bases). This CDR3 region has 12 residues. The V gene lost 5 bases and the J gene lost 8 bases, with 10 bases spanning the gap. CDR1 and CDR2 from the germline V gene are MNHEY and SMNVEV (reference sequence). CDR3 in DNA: TGTGCCAGCAGTCCCTGGGGAGATGAGCAGTTCTTC. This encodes CASSPWGDEQFF.

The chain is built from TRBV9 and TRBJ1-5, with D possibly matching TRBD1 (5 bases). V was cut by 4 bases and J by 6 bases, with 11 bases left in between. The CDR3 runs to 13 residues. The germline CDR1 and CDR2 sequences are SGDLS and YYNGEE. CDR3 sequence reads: CASSPGGGQPQHF. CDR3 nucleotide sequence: TGTGCCAGCAGCCCCGGGGGGGGTCAGCCCCAGCATTTT.

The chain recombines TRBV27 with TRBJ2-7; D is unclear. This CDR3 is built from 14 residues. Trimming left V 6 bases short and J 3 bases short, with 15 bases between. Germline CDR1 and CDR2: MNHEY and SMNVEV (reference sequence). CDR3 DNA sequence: TGTGCCAGCAGCCTTAAGACGGGTATCTACGAGCAGTACTTC. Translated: CASSLKTGIYEQYF.

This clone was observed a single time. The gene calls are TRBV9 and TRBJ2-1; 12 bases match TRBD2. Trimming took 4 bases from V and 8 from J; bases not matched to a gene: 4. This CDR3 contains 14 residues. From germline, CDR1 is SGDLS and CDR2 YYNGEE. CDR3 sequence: CASSLGLAGDEQFF. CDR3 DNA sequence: TGTGCCAGCAGCCTGGGACTAGCGGGCGATGAGCAGTTCTTC.

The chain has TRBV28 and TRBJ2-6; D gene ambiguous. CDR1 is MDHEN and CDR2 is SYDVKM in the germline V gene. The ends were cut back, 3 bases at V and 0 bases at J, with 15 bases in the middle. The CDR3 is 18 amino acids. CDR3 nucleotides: TGTGCCAGCAGTTTGGTAGGCGGCGAAAGCTCTGGGGCCAACGTCCTGACTTTC. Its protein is CASSLVGGESSGANVLTF.

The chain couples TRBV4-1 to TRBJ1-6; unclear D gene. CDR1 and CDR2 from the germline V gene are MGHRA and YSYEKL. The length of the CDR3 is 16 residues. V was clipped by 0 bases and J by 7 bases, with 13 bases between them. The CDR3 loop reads CASSQDPGVVNSPLHF. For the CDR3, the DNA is TGCGCCAGCAGCCAAGATCCTGGAGTTGTGAATTCACCCCTCCACTTT.

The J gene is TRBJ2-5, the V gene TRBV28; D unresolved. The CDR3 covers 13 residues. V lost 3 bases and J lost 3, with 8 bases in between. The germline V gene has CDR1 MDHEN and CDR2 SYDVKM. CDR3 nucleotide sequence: TGTGCCAGCAGTTTTGTGGCCGAAGAGACCCAGTACTTC. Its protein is CASSFVAEETQYF.

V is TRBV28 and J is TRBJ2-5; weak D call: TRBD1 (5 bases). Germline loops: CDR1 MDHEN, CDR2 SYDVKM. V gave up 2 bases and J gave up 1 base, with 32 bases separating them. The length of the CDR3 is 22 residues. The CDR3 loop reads CASSLAIFQILSETEPQETQYF. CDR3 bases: TGTGCCAGCAGTTTAGCCATTTTCCAGATTTTATCTGAGACAGAGCCCCAAGAGACCCAGTACTTC.

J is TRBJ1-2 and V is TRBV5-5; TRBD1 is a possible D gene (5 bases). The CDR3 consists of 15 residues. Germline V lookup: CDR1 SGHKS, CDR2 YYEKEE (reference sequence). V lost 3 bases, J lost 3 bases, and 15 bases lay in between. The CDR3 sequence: CASSSGPAVYYGYTF. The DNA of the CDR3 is TGTGCCAGCAGCTCGGGGCCAGCGGTATACTATGGCTACACCTTC.

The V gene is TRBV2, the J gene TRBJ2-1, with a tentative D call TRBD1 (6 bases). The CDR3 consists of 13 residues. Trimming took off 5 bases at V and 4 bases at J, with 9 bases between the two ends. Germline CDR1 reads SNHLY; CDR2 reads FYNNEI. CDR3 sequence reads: CASSRQGYNEQFF. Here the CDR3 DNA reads TGTGCCAGCAGTCGCCAGGGGTACAATGAGCAGTTCTTC. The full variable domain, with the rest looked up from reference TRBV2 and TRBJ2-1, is EPEVTQTPSHQVTQMGQEVILRCVPISNHLYFYWYRQILGQKVEFLVSFYNNEISEKSEIFDDQFSVERPDGSNFTLKIRSTKLEDSAMYFCASSRQGYNEQFFGPGTRLTVL.

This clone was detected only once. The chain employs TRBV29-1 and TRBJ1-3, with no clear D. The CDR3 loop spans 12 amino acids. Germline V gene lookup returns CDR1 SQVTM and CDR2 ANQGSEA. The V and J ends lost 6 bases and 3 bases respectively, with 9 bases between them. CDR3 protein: CSVALDGNTIYF. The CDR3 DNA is TGCAGCGTGGCCTTGGATGGAAACACCATATATTTT.

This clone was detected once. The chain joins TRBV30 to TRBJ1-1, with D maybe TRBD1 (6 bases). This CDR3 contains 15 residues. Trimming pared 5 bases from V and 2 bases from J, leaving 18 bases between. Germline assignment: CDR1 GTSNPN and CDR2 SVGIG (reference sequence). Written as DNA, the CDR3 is TGTGCCTGGCGCTGGGGGGGGGCGACTAACACTGAAGCTTTCTTT. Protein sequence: CAWRWGGATNTEAFF.

The CDR3 spells CASSQGDTEAFF. CDR3 nucleotide sequence: TGTGCCAGCAGCCAAGGGGACACTGAAGCTTTCTTT. The genes are TRBV5-6 and TRBJ1-1; D is possibly TRBD1 (5 bases). The CDR3 is made up of 12 amino acids. Trimming removed 4 bases from V and 3 bases from J, with 7 bases in between. Germline V CDR1 and CDR2: SGHDT, YYEEEE.

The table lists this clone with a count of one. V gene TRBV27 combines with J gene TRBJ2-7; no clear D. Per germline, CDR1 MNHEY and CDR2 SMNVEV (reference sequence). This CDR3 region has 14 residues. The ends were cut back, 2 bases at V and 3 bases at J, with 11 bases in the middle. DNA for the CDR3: TGTGCCAGCAGTTTACTGGGTAACGGCTACGAGCAGTACTTC. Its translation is CASSLLGNGYEQYF.

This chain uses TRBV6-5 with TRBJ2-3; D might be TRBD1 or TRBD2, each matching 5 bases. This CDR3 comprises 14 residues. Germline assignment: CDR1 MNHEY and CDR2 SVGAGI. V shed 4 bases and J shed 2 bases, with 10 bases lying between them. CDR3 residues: CASSSGAPTDTQYF. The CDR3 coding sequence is TGTGCCAGCAGTTCCGGGGCCCCCACAGATACGCAGTATTTT.

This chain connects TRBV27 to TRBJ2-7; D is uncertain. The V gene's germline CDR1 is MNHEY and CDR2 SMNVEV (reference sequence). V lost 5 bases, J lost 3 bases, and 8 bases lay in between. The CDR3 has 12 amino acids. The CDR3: CASSQTVYEQYF. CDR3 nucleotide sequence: TGTGCCAGCAGTCAAACAGTCTACGAGCAGTACTTC.

The CDR3 here is CASSLNDGLSVAFF. The CDR3 DNA reads as TGTGCCAGCAGCCTAAACGACGGACTTAGTGTTGCTTTCTTT. The gene calls are TRBV5-8 and TRBJ1-1; no firm D call. Germline V gene sequence: CDR1 SGHTS, CDR2 YDEGEE. The V and J ends lost 4 bases and 11 bases respectively, with 21 bases between them. The CDR3 covers 14 residues.

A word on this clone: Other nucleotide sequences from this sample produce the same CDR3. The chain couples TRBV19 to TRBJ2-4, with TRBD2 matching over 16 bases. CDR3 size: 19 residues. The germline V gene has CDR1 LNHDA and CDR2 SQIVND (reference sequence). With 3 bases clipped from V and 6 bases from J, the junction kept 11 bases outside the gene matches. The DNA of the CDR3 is TGTGCCAGTAGTATCGTGGGGGGGACTAGCGGGAGGGCCCCAAACATTCAGTACTTC. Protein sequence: CASSIVGGTSGRAPNIQYF.

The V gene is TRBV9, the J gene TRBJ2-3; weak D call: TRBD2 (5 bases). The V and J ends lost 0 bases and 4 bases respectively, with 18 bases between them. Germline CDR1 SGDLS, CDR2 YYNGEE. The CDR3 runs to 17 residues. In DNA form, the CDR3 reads TGTGCCAGCAGCGTAGGGGATCGGAAGGACTGGCCAGATACGCAGTATTTT. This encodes CASSVGDRKDWPDTQYF.

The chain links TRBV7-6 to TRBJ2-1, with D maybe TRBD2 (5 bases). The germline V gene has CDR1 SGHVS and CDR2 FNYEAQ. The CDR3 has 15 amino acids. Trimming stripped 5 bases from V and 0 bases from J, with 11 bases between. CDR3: CASSPYAGSYNEQFF. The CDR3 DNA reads TGTGCCAGCAGCCCCTACGCGGGCTCCTACAATGAGCAGTTCTTC. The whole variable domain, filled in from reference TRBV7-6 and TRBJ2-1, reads GAGVSQSPRYKVTKRGQDVALRCDPISGHVSLYWYRQALGQGPEFLTYFNYEAQQDKSGLPNDRFSAERPEGSISTLTIQRTEQRDSAMYRCASSPYAGSYNEQFFGPGTRLTVL.